These T cell receptor beta chains were read from a single sample in a study of cytomegalovirus exposure and HLA in healthy donors. Profiling relied on immunoSEQ multiplex PCR, and the TCRdb table lists in-frame clones only, not all of them. The profile shows about 97,000 clones, around 81% of them singletons. Sample: PBMCs. The source is a man in his forties or fifties in good health and CMV-seropositive. Both conserved end residues are trimmed from each CDR3.

CDR3: ASSQEGQALSGNTIY; V: TRBV4-1; J: TRBJ1-3
CDR3: ASRPTGYTEAF; V: TRBV7-9; J: TRBJ1-1
CDR3: ASSLEGIYGYT; V: TRBV7-9; J: TRBJ1-2
CDR3: ASSIGSQETQY; V: TRBV19; J: TRBJ2-5
CDR3: SVAQNYEQY; V: TRBV29-1; J: TRBJ2-7
CDR3: AISGDRGSNEQF; V: TRBV10-3; J: TRBJ2-1
CDR3: ASSPGQGAINYGYT; V: TRBV5-1; J: TRBJ1-2
CDR3: AWSVPEGYNEQF; V: TRBV30; J: TRBJ2-1
CDR3: ASSSRDSKPNEQF; V: TRBV7-8; J: TRBJ2-1
CDR3: ASSYGTSGSTDTQY; V: TRBV5-1; J: TRBJ2-3
CDR3: ASRGQVGQPQH; V: TRBV28; J: TRBJ1-5
CDR3: ASSYSGGGYEQY; V: TRBV6-5; J: TRBJ2-7
CDR3: ASSFFRSEKLF; V: TRBV28; J: TRBJ1-4
CDR3: ASSSTGSAYT; V: TRBV6-5; J: TRBJ1-2
CDR3: ASLQGVPKNIQY; V: TRBV12-5; J: TRBJ2-4
CDR3: ASSGVSKNIQY; V: TRBV5-1; J: TRBJ2-4
CDR3: ASSSDIFYEQY; V: TRBV5-8; J: TRBJ2-7
CDR3: ASSLGASSGANGLT; V: TRBV7-9; J: TRBJ2-6
CDR3: ASSVTGGNTEAF; V: TRBV9; J: TRBJ1-1
CDR3: ASSFTGAYEQY; V: TRBV7-9; J: TRBJ2-7
CDR3: ASSLVGGTSNQPQH; V: TRBV11-2; J: TRBJ1-5
CDR3: ASSLGLAGSDTQY; V: TRBV11-3; J: TRBJ2-3
CDR3: ASSWGQGEGNTIY; V: TRBV5-4; J: TRBJ1-3
CDR3: ASYLGHPTGQY; V: TRBV6-1; J: TRBJ2-7
CDR3: ASSSQGSNTGELF; V: TRBV5-1; J: TRBJ2-2
CDR3: ASSPPGRTGGTDTQY; V: TRBV18; J: TRBJ2-3
CDR3: AGSSPRGGDYGYT; V: TRBV28; J: TRBJ1-2
CDR3: ASSQDGRGQPQH; V: TRBV4-2; J: TRBJ1-5
CDR3: ASSRDRGYSGNTIY; V: TRBV9; J: TRBJ1-3
CDR3: ASSRGTGWDGYT; V: TRBV6-1; J: TRBJ1-2
CDR3: ASSLYHEYEQY; V: TRBV7-3; J: TRBJ2-7
CDR3: ASRGRGEGEAF; V: TRBV25-1; J: TRBJ1-1
CDR3: ASSPPERVNTEAF; V: TRBV16; J: TRBJ1-1
CDR3: ASSLPEGQGTSQETQY; V: TRBV5-1; J: TRBJ2-5
CDR3: ASSARRGEAF; V: TRBV28; J: TRBJ1-1
CDR3: ASSRTSGSYEQY; V: TRBV7-6; J: TRBJ2-7
CDR3: ASSLGTSTDTQY; V: TRBV5-6; J: TRBJ2-3
CDR3: ASSLVYSSSYGQY; V: TRBV7-8; J: TRBJ2-7
CDR3: ASSQDSVNTEAF; V: TRBV7-9; J: TRBJ1-1
CDR3: ASSEVGRGYSNQPQH; V: TRBV6-1; J: TRBJ1-5
CDR3: ACSGTGGTEAF; V: TRBV30; J: TRBJ1-1
CDR3: ASSATTAQNEQF; V: TRBV9; J: TRBJ2-1
CDR3: ASSRWDREETQY; V: TRBV7-9; J: TRBJ2-5
CDR3: ASSLFRQPRQNQPQH; V: TRBV28; J: TRBJ1-5
CDR3: SVFRGRERDTQY; V: TRBV29-1; J: TRBJ2-3
CDR3: ASSSGEGGTEAF; V: TRBV11-2; J: TRBJ1-1
CDR3: ASRRLAGGQETQY; V: TRBV7-8; J: TRBJ2-5
CDR3: ASSYQQRGFTDTQY; V: TRBV5-1; J: TRBJ2-3
CDR3: ASSLSSYNEQF; V: TRBV7-2; J: TRBJ2-1
CDR3: ASSRKTGTSYNEQF; V: TRBV5-8; J: TRBJ2-1
CDR3: ASSDRELYNSPLH; V: TRBV25-1; J: TRBJ1-6
CDR3: ASSRSGRVHERF; V: TRBV11-2; J: TRBJ2-1
CDR3: ASSLTDRASPLH; V: TRBV11-2; J: TRBJ1-6
CDR3: ASRRGSGQGAYEQY; V: TRBV5-4; J: TRBJ2-7
CDR3: ASSLGGNLAKNIQY; V: TRBV5-1; J: TRBJ2-4